This T cell receptor beta chain was found in a study of blood T cell repertoires in COVID-19. Across the study: The origin of the acute and convalescent COVID-19 samples was the United States, Italy and Spain.

Germline V gives CDR1 MNHEY, CDR2 SVGAGI. The CDR3 contains 14 residues. Trimming removed 1 base at V and 15 bases at J, with 16 bases between. In the authors' methods: Amplification from reference gene primers served as the basis for estimated nucleated cell counts. Here immunoSEQ multiplex PCR was the method, and the copy in TCRdb shows in-frame clones only, minus some. V and J calls and clone size come straight from that table; D and trimming were deduced from the DNA. The sample holds a few hundred thousand clones, about 80% seen once. Recovery meant two consecutive negative NP/OP PCR tests, professional clearance, or resolved symptoms.

The sequence was collected from a man in his fifties who had recovered from COVID-19. The chain employs TRBV6-5 and TRBJ1-6; no clear D gene. Sequenced input: PBMCs or T cells enriched from blood (not recorded which). CDR3 sequence: CASSYLGSRLFLHF. In nucleotides, the CDR3 is TGTGCCAGCAGTTACTTGGGCTCCCGGTTGTTCCTCCACTTT.